This TCR beta chain was retrieved from a study of metastatic and nonmetastatic thyroid tumors. Study at large: Samples came from malignant and benign thyroid patients, and repertoires were compared across blood and tumor or nodule tissue. Study-wide findings and caveats: According to reports, the diversity of TCR beta was significantly higher in malignant thyroid tumors than in benign nodules, and this held in both blood and tumor samples.

Original data processing: Differences in CDR3 between clinicopathological groups were drawn on to build a classifier intended to discriminate distant-metastatic papillary thyroid cancer patients. MiXCR was used by TCRdb to re-call the PCR reads. None of the V and J calls come from the authors' own analysis; TCRdb made them. The sample consists of over 45,000 clones, about 25% of them appearing once. Per germline, CDR1 KGHDR and CDR2 SFDVKD. After removal of 7 bases from V and 5 bases from J, the junction contained 3 bases not matched to a gene. CDR3 size: 14 residues. All patients were untreated before thyroid surgery. This clone has just a few counts. Its specificity is unknown.

Source material: blood. The TCR originated in a male donor with papillary thyroid cancer or a benign thyroid nodule (not recorded which). Some clones in this sample may be carry-over from other donors' samples. This chain links TRBV24-1 with TRBJ2-3, with TRBD1 matching over 12 bases. CDR3 sequence reads: CATSGTGGLDTQYF. CDR3 in DNA: TGTGCCACCAGCGGGACAGGGGGCTTAGATACGCAGTATTTT.